The 6 T cell receptor beta chains below come from one sample, sequenced in a study of blood T cell repertoires in COVID-19. Profiling relied on immunoSEQ multiplex PCR, and the TCRdb table lists in-frame clones only, not all of them. The sample includes 200,000 to 250,000 clones, about four fifths of them seen just once. Sample: peripheral blood. The receptors originated from a woman aged 25 to 39 who had recovered from COVID-19.

This chain uses TRBV24-1 with TRBJ1-5; the D is unclear. The CDR3 is made up of 12 amino acids. The V end was cut by 6 bases, the J end by 5 bases, with 7 bases between. From germline, CDR1 is KGHDR and CDR2 SFDVKD. The CDR3 nucleotides read TGTGCCACCAGTATCGAGGATCAGCCCCAGCATTTT. Amino acids: CATSIEDQPQHF.

This chain uses TRBV19 with TRBJ1-1, with a weak D call TRBD1 (6 bases). Trimming took 3 bases from V and 1 from J, leaving 12 bases between them. This CDR3 is 15 amino acids long. Germline V gene lookup returns CDR1 LNHDA and CDR2 SQIVND (reference sequence). The CDR3 nucleotides read TGTGCCAGTAGTATGCCGGGACAAGCGAACACTGAAGCTTTCTTT. Amino acids: CASSMPGQANTEAFF.

The chain is built from TRBV4-1 and TRBJ1-2; possibly TRBD1 for D (5 bases). Germline V gene sequence: CDR1 MGHRA, CDR2 YSYEKL. V was clipped by 0 bases and J by 4 bases, with 15 bases between them. The CDR3 is 16 residues long. The CDR3 nucleotides read TGCGCCAGCAGCCAAGAGGGGGGACCTTGGCGCTATGGCTACACCTTC. It translates to CASSQEGGPWRYGYTF.

This clone was seen a handful of times. The chain links TRBV9 to TRBJ2-2, with D perhaps matching TRBD2 (6 bases). The ends were cut back, 0 bases at V and 3 bases at J, with 12 bases in the middle. The CDR3 spans 16 residues. In germline, CDR1 is SGDLS, CDR2 YYNGEE. The CDR3 protein is CASSVGGSGDTGELFF. In DNA form, the CDR3 reads TGTGCCAGCAGCGTAGGCGGTAGCGGAGACACCGGGGAGCTGTTTTTT.

In this sample, this clone turned up a few times. The V call is TRBV5-5, the J call TRBJ1-3; D remains ambiguous. V gave up 0 bases and J gave up 1 base, with 8 bases separating them. The CDR3 sequence is 15 residues long. Germline V gives CDR1 SGHKS, CDR2 YYEKEE (reference sequence). The CDR3 sequence is CASSLDAGSGNTIYF. The CDR3 nucleotides read TGTGCCAGCAGCTTGGACGCGGGTTCTGGAAACACCATATATTTT.

V usage is TRBV15 and J usage is TRBJ2-3; 7 bases are a match to TRBD2. The V segment lost 11 bases and the J segment 2 bases; nucleotides outside the gene matches: 16. The CDR3 covers 16 residues. Germline CDR1 reads LNHNV; CDR2 reads YYDKDF (reference sequence). CDR3 region: CASFWGLRGTTDTQYF. CDR3 DNA: TGTGCCTCCTTCTGGGGACTGCGGGGGACCACAGATACGCAGTATTTT.